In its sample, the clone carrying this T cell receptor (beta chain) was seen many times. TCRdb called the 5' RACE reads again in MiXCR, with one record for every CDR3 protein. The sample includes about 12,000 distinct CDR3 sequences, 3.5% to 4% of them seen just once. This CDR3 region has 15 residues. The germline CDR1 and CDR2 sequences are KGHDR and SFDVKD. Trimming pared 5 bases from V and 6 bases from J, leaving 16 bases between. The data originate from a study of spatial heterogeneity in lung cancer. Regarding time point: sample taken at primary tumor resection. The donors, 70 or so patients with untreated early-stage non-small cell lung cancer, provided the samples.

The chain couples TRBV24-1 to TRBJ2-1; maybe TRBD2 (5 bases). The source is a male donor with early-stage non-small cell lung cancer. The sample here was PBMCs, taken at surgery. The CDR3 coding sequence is TGTGCCACCAGTGCCCCTGGGCCTCGGGGCAATGAGCAGTTCTTC. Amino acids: CATSAPGPRGNEQFF.